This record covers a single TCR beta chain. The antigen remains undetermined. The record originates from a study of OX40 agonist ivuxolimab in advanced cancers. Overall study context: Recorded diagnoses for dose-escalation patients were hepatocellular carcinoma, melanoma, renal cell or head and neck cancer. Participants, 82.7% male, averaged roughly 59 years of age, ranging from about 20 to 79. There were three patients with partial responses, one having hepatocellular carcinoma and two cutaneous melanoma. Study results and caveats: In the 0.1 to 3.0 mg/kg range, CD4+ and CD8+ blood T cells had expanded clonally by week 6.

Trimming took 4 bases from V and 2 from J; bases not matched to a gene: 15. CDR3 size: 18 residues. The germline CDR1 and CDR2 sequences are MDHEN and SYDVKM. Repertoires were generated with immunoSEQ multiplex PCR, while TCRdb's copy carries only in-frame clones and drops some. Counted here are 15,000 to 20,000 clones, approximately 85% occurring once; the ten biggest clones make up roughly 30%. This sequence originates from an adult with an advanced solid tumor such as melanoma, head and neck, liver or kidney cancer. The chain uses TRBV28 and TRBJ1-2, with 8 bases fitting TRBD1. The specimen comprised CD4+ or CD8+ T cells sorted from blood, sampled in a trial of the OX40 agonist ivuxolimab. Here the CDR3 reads CASSSTGEKDYANYGYTF. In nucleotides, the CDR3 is TGTGCCAGCAGTTCGACAGGGGAGAAGGACTATGCGAACTATGGCTACACCTTC.